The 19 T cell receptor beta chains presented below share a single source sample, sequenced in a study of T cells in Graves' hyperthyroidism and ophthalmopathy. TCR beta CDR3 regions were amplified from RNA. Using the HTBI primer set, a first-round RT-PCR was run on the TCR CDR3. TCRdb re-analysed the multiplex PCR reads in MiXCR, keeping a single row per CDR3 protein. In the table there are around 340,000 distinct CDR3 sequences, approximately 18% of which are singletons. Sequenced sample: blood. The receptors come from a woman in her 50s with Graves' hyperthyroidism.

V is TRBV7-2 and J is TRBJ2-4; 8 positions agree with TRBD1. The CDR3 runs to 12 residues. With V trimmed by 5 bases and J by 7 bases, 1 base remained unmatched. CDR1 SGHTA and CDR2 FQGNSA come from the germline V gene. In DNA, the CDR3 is TGTGCCAGCAGCCGACAGGGGAACATTCAGTACTTC. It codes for CASSRQGNIQYF. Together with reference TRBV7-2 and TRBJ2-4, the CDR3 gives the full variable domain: GAGVSQSPSNKVTEKGKDVELRCDPISGHTALYWYRQSLGQGLEFLIYFQGNSAPDKSGLPSDRFSAERTGGSVSTLTIQRTQQEDSAVYLCASSRQGNIQYFGAGTRLSVL.

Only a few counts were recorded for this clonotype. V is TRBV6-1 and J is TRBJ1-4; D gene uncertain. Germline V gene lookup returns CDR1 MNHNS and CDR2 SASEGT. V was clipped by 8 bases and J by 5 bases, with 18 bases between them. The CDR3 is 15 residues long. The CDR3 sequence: CASSLTFGLNEKLFF. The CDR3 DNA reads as TGTGCCAGCTCTTTGACTTTTGGCCTGAATGAAAAACTGTTTTTT.

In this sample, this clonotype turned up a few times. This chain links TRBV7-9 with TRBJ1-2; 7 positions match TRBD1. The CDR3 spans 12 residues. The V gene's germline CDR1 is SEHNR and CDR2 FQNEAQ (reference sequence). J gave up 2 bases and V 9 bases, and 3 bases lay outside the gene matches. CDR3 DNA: TGTGCCAGTCAGGGGGGGAACTATGGCTACACCTTC. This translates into CASQGGNYGYTF.

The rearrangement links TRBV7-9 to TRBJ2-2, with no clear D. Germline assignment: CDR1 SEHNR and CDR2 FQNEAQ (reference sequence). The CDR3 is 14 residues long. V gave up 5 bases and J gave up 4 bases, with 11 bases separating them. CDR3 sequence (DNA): TGTGCCAGCAGCCGCAGCCCCGGCACCGGGGAGCTGTTTTTT. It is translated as CASSRSPGTGELFF.

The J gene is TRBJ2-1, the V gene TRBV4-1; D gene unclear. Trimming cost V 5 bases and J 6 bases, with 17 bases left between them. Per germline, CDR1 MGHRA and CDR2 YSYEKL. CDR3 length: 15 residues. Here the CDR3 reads CASSSRPESSNEQFF. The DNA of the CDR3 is TGCGCCAGCAGCTCAAGGCCGGAGTCGTCCAATGAGCAGTTCTTC.

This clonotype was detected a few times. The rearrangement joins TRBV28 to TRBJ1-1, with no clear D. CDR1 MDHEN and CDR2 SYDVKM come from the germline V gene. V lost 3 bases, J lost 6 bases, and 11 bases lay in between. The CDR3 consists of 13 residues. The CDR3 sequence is CASSLDGVSEAFF. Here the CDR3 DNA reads TGTGCCAGCAGTTTGGACGGTGTCTCTGAAGCTTTCTTT.

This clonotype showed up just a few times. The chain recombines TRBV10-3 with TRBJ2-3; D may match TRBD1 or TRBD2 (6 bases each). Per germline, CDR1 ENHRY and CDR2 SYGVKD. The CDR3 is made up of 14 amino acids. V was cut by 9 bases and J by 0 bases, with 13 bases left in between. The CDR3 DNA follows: TGTGCCATAGCAACAGGGACTAGCACAGATACGCAGTATTTT. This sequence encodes CAIATGTSTDTQYF.

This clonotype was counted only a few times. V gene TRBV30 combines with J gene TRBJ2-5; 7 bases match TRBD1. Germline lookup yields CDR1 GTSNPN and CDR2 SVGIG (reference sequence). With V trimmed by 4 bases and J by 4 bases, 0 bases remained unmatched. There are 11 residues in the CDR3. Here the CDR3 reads CAWTGGETQYF. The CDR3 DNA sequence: TGTGCCTGGACAGGGGGAGAGACCCAGTACTTC.

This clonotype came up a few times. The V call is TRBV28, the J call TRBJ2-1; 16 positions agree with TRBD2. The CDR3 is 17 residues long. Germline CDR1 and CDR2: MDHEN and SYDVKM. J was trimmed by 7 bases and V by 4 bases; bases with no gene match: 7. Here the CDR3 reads CASSSGTSGRGINEQFF. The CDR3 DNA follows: TGTGCCAGCAGTTCCGGGACTAGCGGGAGGGGGATAAATGAGCAGTTCTTC.

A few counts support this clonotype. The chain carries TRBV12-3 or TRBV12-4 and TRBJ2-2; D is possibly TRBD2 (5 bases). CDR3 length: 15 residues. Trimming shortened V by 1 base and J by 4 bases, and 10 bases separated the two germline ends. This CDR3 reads CASSLGGSGTGELFF. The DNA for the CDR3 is TGTGCCAGCAGTTTAGGAGGGAGTGGCACCGGGGAGCTGTTTTTT.

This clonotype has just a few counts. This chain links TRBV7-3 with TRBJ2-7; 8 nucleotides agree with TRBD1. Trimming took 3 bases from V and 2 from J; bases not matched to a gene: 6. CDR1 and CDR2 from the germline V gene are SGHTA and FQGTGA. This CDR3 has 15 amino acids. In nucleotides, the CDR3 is TGTGCCAGCAGCTTTATTGACAGGGGAGCCTACGAGCAGTACTTC. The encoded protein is CASSFIDRGAYEQYF.

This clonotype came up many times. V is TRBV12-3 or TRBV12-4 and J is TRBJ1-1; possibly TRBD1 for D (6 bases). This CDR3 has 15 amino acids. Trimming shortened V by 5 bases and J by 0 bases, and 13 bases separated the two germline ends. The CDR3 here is CASSVLQGMNTEAFF. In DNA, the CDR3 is TGTGCCAGCAGTGTCCTTCAGGGGATGAACACTGAAGCTTTCTTT.

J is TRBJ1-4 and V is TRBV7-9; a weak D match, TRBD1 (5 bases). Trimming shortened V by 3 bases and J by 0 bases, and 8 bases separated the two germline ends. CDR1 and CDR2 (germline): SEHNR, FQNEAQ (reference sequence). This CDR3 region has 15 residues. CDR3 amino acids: CASSFQGATNEKLFF. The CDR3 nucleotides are TGTGCCAGCAGCTTTCAGGGAGCAACTAATGAAAAACTGTTTTTT. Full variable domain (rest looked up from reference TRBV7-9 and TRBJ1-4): DTGVSQNPRHKITKRGQNVTFRCDPISEHNRLYWYRQTLGQGPEFLTYFQNEAQLEKSRLLSDRFSAERPKGSFSTLEIQRTEQGDSAMYLCASSFQGATNEKLFFGSGTQLSVL.

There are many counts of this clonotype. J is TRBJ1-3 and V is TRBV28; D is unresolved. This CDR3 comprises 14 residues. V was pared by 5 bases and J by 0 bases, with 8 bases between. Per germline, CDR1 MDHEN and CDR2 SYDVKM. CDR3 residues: CASSATGSGNTIYF. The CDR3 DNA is TGTGCCAGCAGTGCGACGGGCTCTGGAAACACCATATATTTT.

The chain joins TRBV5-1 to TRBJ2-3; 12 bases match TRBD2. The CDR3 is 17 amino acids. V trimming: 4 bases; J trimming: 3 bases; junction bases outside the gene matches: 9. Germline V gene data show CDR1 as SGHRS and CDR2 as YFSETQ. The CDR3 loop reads CASSGHPLAGGTDTQYF. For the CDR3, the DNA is TGCGCCAGCAGCGGACATCCACTAGCGGGGGGAACAGATACGCAGTATTTT.

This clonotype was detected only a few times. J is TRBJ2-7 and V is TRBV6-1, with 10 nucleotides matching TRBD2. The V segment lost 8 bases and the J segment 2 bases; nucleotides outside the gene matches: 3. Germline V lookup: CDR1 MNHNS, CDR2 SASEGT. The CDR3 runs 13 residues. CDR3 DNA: TGTGCCAGCGGGACTAGCGCTACCTACGAGCAGTACTTC. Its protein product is CASGTSATYEQYF.

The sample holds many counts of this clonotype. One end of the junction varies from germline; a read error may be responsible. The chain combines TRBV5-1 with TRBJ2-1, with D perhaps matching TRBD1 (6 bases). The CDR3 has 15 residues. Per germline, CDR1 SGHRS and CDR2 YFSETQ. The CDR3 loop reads CASSATGTSYNEQFF. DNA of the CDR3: TGTGCCAGCAGCGCCACAGGGACCTCCTACAATGAGCAGTTCTTC.

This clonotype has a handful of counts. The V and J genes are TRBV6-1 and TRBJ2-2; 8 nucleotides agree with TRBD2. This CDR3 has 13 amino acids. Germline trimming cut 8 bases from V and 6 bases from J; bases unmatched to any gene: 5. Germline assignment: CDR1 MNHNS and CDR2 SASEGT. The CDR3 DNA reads TGTGCCAGCGGGACTAGTGAGTCCGGGGAGCTGTTTTTT. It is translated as CASGTSESGELFF.

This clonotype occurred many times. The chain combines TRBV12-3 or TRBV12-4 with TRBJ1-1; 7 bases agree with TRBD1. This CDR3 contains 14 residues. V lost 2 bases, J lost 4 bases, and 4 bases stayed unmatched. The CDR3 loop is CASSLTSGGTEAFF. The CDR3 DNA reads TGTGCCAGCAGTTTAACCTCAGGGGGCACTGAAGCTTTCTTT.